This T cell receptor (beta chain) originates from a study of OX40 agonist ivuxolimab in advanced cancers. This CDR3 region has 17 residues. Germline loops: CDR1 MNHNS, CDR2 SASEGT. V gave up 0 bases and J gave up 5 bases, with 19 bases separating them. TCRdb's copy holds only in-frame clones and misses some; the assay was immunoSEQ multiplex PCR. The data show about 110,000 clones, roughly 90% seen once. This clone was recorded only once. The source material was CD4+ or CD8+ T cells sorted from blood, sampled in a trial of the OX40 agonist ivuxolimab. The sequence was collected from an adult with an advanced solid tumor such as melanoma, head and neck, liver or kidney cancer. The chain recombines TRBV6-1 with TRBJ1-1; possible D gene TRBD1, 5 bases. The CDR3 region has the DNA TGTGCCAGCAGTGAAGCGCTCTCGGTCAGGGTGAGGACTGAAGCTTTCTTT. It codes for CASSEALSVRVRTEAFF.